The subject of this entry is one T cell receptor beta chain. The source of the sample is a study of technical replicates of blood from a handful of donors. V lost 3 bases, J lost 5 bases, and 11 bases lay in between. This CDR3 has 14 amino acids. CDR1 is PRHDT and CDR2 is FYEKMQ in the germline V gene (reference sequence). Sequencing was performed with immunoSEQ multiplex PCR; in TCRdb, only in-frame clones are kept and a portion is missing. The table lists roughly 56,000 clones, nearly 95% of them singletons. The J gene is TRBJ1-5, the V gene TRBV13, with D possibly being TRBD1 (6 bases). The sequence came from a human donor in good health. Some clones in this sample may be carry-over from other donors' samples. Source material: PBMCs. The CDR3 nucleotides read TGTGCCAGCAGCTTTGGGGGGGGCTATCAGCCCCAGCATTTT. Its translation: CASSFGGGYQPQHF.